The rows below give T cell receptor beta chains drawn from one sample of a study of T cell responses to AZD1222 COVID-19 vaccine. Data came from immunoSEQ multiplex PCR; TCRdb stores just in-frame clones and leaves some out. This table holds about 150,000 clones, 92% found once. The sample in question was peripheral blood, obtained 28 days after the second AZD1222 dose. The receptors were sampled from an adult who received the AZD1222 COVID-19 vaccine. The CDR3 runs from the conserved cysteine through the conserved F or W. The order of the fields is J gene, V gene, D gene, clone size, CDR3 protein, CDR3 DNA. The D gene is left open where the match is weak. Rows may omit the clone size; those that give it use once, few, many or a size class.

TRBJ2-7	TRBV6-5	NA	NA	CASSYQGRGYEQYF	TGTGCCAGCAGTTACCAAGGACGGGGCTACGAGCAGTACTTC
TRBJ2-2	TRBV27	TRBD2	many	CASSSLAGGHTGELFF	TGTGCCAGCAGTTCTCTAGCGGGAGGACACACCGGGGAGCTGTTTTTT
TRBJ2-7	TRBV4-1	TRBD1	NA	CASSRGQGASYEQYF	TGCGCCAGCAGCCGGGGACAGGGGGCGTCGTACGAGCAGTACTTC
TRBJ1-1	TRBV27	NA	NA	CASSLGQMNTEAFF	TGTGCCAGCAGTCTTGGCCAGATGAACACTGAAGCTTTCTTT
TRBJ1-6	TRBV19	TRBD1	NA	CASSLTGVDNSPLHF	TGTGCCAGTAGTCTAACAGGGGTGGATAATTCACCCCTCCACTTT
TRBJ1-3	TRBV11-2	NA	NA	CASSLSLGNTIYF	TGTGCCAGCAGCTTAAGCCTAGGAAACACCATATATTTT
TRBJ2-7	TRBV3-1/TRBV3-2	NA	NA	CASSQVPSSYEQYF	TGTGCCAGCAGCCAAGTCCCCTCCTCCTACGAGCAGTACTTC
TRBJ1-2	TRBV18	NA	NA	CASSPPAGFNYGYTF	TGTGCCAGCTCACCACCCGCAGGATTCAACTATGGCTACACCTTC
TRBJ2-1	TRBV7-2	TRBD2	once	CASSQTSGRAFEQFF	TGTGCCAGCAGTCAGACTAGCGGGAGGGCGTTTGAGCAGTTCTTC
TRBJ2-1	TRBV21-1	NA	NA	CASDRTGEAYNEQFF	TGTGCCAGCGACCGGACAGGGGAGGCTTACAATGAGCAGTTCTTC
TRBJ2-3	TRBV6-5	NA	NA	CASSYTQGPDTQYF	TGTGCCAGCAGTTACACACAGGGACCCGATACGCAGTATTTT
TRBJ2-7	TRBV5-8	NA	NA	CASSLPGVYEQYF	TGTGCCAGCAGCCTGCCTGGGGTCTACGAGCAGTACTTC
TRBJ1-1	TRBV11-1	TRBD1	NA	CASSPLTGGLNTEAFF	TGTGCCAGCAGCCCCTTAACAGGGGGCCTGAACACTGAAGCTTTCTTT
TRBJ2-3	TRBV11-3	TRBD2	NA	CASSLSGRSTDTQYF	TGTGCCAGCAGCTTAAGCGGGAGGAGTACAGATACGCAGTATTTT
TRBJ1-5	TRBV19	NA	NA	CASSIDYPGTVVGNQPQHF	TGTGCCAGTAGTATAGATTATCCAGGGACTGTGGTAGGCAATCAGCCCCAGCATTTT
TRBJ1-5	TRBV6-5	NA	NA	CASSYSLTDNQPQHF	TGTGCCAGCAGTTACTCCTTGACTGATAATCAGCCCCAGCATTTT
TRBJ2-3	TRBV19	TRBD2	NA	CASSGGTSGAQDTQYF	TGTGCCAGCAGCGGAGGGACTAGCGGGGCCCAAGATACGCAGTATTTT
TRBJ2-7	TRBV4-3	NA	NA	CASSSKGTQGSHEQYF	TGCGCCAGCAGCTCCAAAGGGACTCAGGGTTCCCACGAGCAGTACTTC
TRBJ2-3	TRBV5-5	NA	NA	CASSLLGTLSTDTQYF	TGTGCCAGCAGCCTGTTAGGGACACTTAGCACAGATACGCAGTATTTT
TRBJ2-1	TRBV2	TRBD2	NA	CASSSTSGPYNEQFF	TGTGCCAGCAGCTCGACTAGCGGTCCCTACAATGAGCAGTTCTTC
TRBJ1-5	TRBV2	NA	NA	CASIRETHQPQHF	TGTGCCAGCATCAGGGAGACTCATCAGCCCCAGCATTTT
TRBJ2-3	TRBV19	TRBD1	NA	CASSIRQGVGDTQYF	TGTGCCAGTAGTATTCGACAGGGGGTTGGAGATACGCAGTATTTT
TRBJ1-5	TRBV6-5	NA	NA	CASSRGNQEPQHF	TGTGCCAGCAGCCGAGGGAACCAGGAGCCCCAGCATTTT
TRBJ1-1	TRBV30	NA	NA	CASYLGAGAEAFF	TGTGCCAGCTATTTAGGGGCGGGGGCTGAAGCTTTCTTT
TRBJ2-1	TRBV4-3	NA	NA	CASSQENARSEQFF	TGCGCCAGCAGCCAAGAAAATGCTAGGTCAGAGCAGTTCTTC
TRBJ2-1	TRBV28	TRBD2	NA	CASSFRGRPTSYNEQFF	TGTGCCAGCAGTTTTCGCGGGAGGCCTACCTCCTACAATGAGCAGTTCTTC
TRBJ1-4	TRBV7-9	TRBD1	NA	CASSSGGQGAEKLFF	TGTGCCAGCAGCTCAGGGGGACAGGGGGCTGAAAAACTGTTTTTT
TRBJ1-1	TRBV28	NA	NA	CASSLFSTEAFF	TGTGCCAGCAGTTTGTTCAGCACTGAAGCTTTCTTT
TRBJ2-1	TRBV28	TRBD1	NA	CASSIYDRVLDEQFF	TGTGCCAGCAGTATATACGACAGGGTGCTGGATGAGCAGTTCTTC
TRBJ1-3	TRBV7-2	TRBD1	NA	CASSPDRGGNTIYF	TGTGCCAGCAGCCCCGACAGGGGGGGAAACACCATATATTTT
TRBJ1-4	TRBV11-2	NA	NA	CASSFGATNEKLFF	TGTGCCAGCAGCTTTGGGGCGACTAATGAAAAACTGTTTTTT
TRBJ1-1	TRBV19	NA	NA	CASSWDGPTPEAFF	TGTGCCAGTAGCTGGGACGGCCCTACCCCTGAAGCTTTCTTT
TRBJ2-4	TRBV4-1	NA	NA	CASSQDRENIQYF	TGCGCCAGCAGCCAAGATAGGGAAAACATTCAGTACTTC
TRBJ2-7	TRBV2	TRBD1	NA	CASIQGVLGYEQYF	TGTGCCAGCATCCAGGGGGTGTTGGGCTACGAGCAGTACTTC
TRBJ1-2	TRBV27	TRBD1	NA	CASSPGQERGYTF	TGTGCCAGCAGTCCTGGACAGGAGAGGGGCTACACCTTC
TRBJ1-1	TRBV11-2	NA	NA	CASSPGGGWNTEAFF	TGTGCCAGCAGCCCCGGTGGAGGGTGGAACACTGAAGCTTTCTTT
TRBJ1-2	TRBV5-1	NA	NA	CASSLARRQGEPYGYTF	TGCGCCAGCAGCTTGGCCCGGCGCCAGGGAGAACCCTATGGCTACACCTTC
TRBJ2-3	TRBV30	NA	NA	CAWSKGDTQYF	TGTGCCTGGAGTAAGGGAGATACGCAGTATTTT
TRBJ2-7	TRBV6-5	NA	NA	CATEAGPSYEQYF	TGTGCCACCGAAGCGGGCCCCTCCTACGAGCAGTACTTC
TRBJ2-7	TRBV5-1	NA	NA	CASSYNTGEQYF	TGCGCCAGCAGCTACAACACGGGGGAGCAGTACTTC
TRBJ2-1	TRBV27	NA	NA	CASSLSRPQQNEQFF	TGTGCCAGCAGTTTATCGAGACCCCAGCAGAATGAGCAGTTCTTC
TRBJ2-3	TRBV5-4	TRBD1	once	CASSTGGRTDTQYF	TGTGCCAGCAGCACAGGGGGCCGGACAGATACGCAGTATTTT
TRBJ2-1	TRBV30	NA	once	CAWSGSGIGLQFF	TGTGCCTGGAGCGGGTCAGGGATCGGATTGCAGTTCTTC
TRBJ2-7	TRBV23-1	TRBD2	few	CASSQKWTSGKSYEQYF	TGCGCCAGCAGTCAAAAGTGGACTAGCGGGAAATCCTACGAGCAGTACTTC
TRBJ1-6	TRBV3-1/TRBV3-2	NA	once	CASSQGWAVNSPLHF	TGTGCCAGCAGCCAAGGGTGGGCAGTTAATTCACCCCTCCACTTT
TRBJ2-7	TRBV10-3	TRBD2	NA	CAINPGLAGGYEQYF	TGTGCCATCAATCCGGGACTAGCGGGTGGTTACGAGCAGTACTTC
TRBJ1-5	TRBV19	TRBD1	once	CASSPGQGRNQPQHF	TGTGCCAGTAGTCCGGGACAGGGTCGAAATCAGCCCCAGCATTTT
TRBJ1-1	TRBV10-3	TRBD1	few	CAISEGDRYTEAFF	TGTGCCATCAGTGAGGGGGACAGGTACACTGAAGCTTTCTTT
TRBJ2-2	TRBV6-2/TRBV6-3	NA	NA	CASSQAGHPGELFF	TGTGCCAGCAGTCAAGCGGGACACCCCGGGGAGCTGTTTTTT
TRBJ1-2	TRBV7-2	NA	NA	CASSSYRDRDLYGYTF	TGTGCCAGCAGCTCCTATCGGGACCGTGATCTCTATGGCTACACCTTC
TRBJ2-1	TRBV5-1	TRBD1	NA	CASSLIRGTGGRGSYNEQFF	TGCGCCAGCAGCTTGATTCGAGGGACAGGGGGCAGGGGCTCCTACAATGAGCAGTTCTTC
TRBJ2-2	TRBV4-3	NA	NA	CASSQEILGNTGELFF	TGCGCCAGCAGCCAAGAAATACTTGGAAACACCGGGGAGCTGTTTTTT
TRBJ1-2	TRBV9	NA	NA	CASSVSGTRPSANYGYTF	TGTGCCAGCAGCGTATCCGGGACACGTCCTTCCGCTAACTATGGCTACACCTTC